This T cell receptor (beta chain) originates from a study of shared clonotypes between healthy human individuals. This clone has at least ten counts. The antigen remains unidentified. Findings and limits, study-wide: Naive subsets, compared against memory subsets, generally had larger estimated richness values. The study found approximately 5% of naive CD4 clonotypes shared across a handful of donors.

This table comes from immunoSEQ multiplex PCR, and its TCRdb copy is limited to in-frame clones, with some not included. The repertoire includes about 1.1 million clones, 70% to 85% of them detected once, and approximately 0.95% sits in the top ten. Recent acute infections and vaccinations were absent in the healthy HIV-negative adult donors. Germline CDR1 is SGHTS and CDR2 is YDEGEE. J lost 5 bases, V lost 7 bases, and 14 bases had no gene match. This CDR3 has 16 amino acids. Sequenced input: memory CD4+ T cells from PBMCs. Subset reported: CD45RA-negative fraction. The V gene is TRBV5-8, the J gene TRBJ2-5; TRBD2 aligns across 10 bases. The sequence derives from a man between 18 and 29 years old in good health. Some clones in this sample may be carry-over from other donors' samples. The CDR3 coding sequence is TGTGCCAGCCCCTGGAGCGGGAGGGCCGTGAGGGAGACCCAGTACTTC. Translation gives CASPWSGRAVRETQYF.